This record covers a single TCR beta chain. No cognate antigen has been identified for it. Per-base qualities were not stored, and no clone one base away is much larger. Including the terminal cysteine and phenylalanine, the CDR3 comprises 16 residues. Here the CDR3 DNA is all that survives: 48 bases in frame from base 1. V is trimmed back by 9 bases and J by 0 bases, and the junction contains 8 bases that no gene match accounts for. The CDR1 and CDR2 encoded by the germline V gene are SGHVS and FQNEAQ. The data are from a study of blood T cell repertoires in COVID-19 (dated by TCRdb to about 2020). General notes on the study: Samples covering the acute and convalescent phases of COVID-19 were provided by collaborators in the United States, Italy and Spain. The samples were drawn from the first 160 participants of the ongoing ImmuneRACE study and from more than 1,000 subjects provided by 6 global collaborators. Deeply sampled blood TCRbeta repertoires from subjects exposed to, actively infected with, or recovered from COVID-19 were included in the dataset. The repertoires were made available in a free public database intended to serve as a resource for research on the immune response to SARS-CoV-2. The material from the prospective study consisted of cDNA or gDNA derived from T cells, B-cell-depleted T cells, or PBMCs. Where HLA class I and class II types were available, the types were taken from metadata supplied by the sample provider, not from assay-based typing. Nearly every sample came with metadata listing a de-identified subject ID, COVID-19 status, age in years and sex.

TCRbeta CDR3 regions were amplified from genomic DNA by means of the immunoSEQ Assay, a bias-controlled multiplex PCR. Per the authors' processing: Nucleated cell counts per sample were estimated from amplification of reference gene primers within the assay. To quantify the absolute abundance of each unique TCRbeta CDR3 rearrangement, sequence reads were collapsed and filtered. For each sample, productive Simpson clonality was calculated by taking the square root of Simpson's diversity index across productive rearrangements. Drawn from immuneACCESS, this table holds only the in-frame rearrangements with V and J called that TCRdb kept. Clones are partly lost; checked studies trace under half to an unresolved V gene and leave the rest unexplained. V and J calls and clone size are given by that table; D and trimming were obtained from the DNA. Present in this sample are hundreds of thousands of clones, approximately 90% of which were seen just once. The biggest ten clones account for roughly 0.26% of the sample.

Overall study results and their limits: The amount of clinical and demographic metadata varied by source and participant and was provided uncurated.

Collaborating institutions collected whole blood in K2EDTA tubes following their own protocols. For TCRbeta analysis, collaborators shipped samples in one of three forms: frozen whole blood, isolated PBMCs, or DNA extracted from either of those sample types. Rearrangement joined TRBV7-8 to TRBJ2-6, and TRBD1 aligns with 7 junction nucleotides. The clonotype was recovered from a woman aged 18-29 years with acute or convalescent COVID-19. The specimen sequenced was peripheral blood. The nucleotide sequence is given as TGTGCCAGTTACCACAGGGGACCCTCTGGGGCCAACGTCCTGACTTTC. This encodes CASYHRGPSGANVLTF.